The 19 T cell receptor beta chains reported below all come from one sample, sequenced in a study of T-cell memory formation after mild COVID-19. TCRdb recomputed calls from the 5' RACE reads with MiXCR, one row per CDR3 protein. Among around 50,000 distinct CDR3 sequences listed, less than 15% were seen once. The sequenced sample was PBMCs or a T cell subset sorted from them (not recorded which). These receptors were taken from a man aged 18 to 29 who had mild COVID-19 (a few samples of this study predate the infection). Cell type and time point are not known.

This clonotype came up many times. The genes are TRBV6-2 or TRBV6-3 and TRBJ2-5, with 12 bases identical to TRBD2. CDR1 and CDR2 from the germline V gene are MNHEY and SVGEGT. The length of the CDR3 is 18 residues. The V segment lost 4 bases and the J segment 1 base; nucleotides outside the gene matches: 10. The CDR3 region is CASSSHTGLAGLQETQYF. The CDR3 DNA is TGTGCCAGCAGTTCTCACACGGGACTAGCGGGTCTCCAAGAGACCCAGTACTTC.

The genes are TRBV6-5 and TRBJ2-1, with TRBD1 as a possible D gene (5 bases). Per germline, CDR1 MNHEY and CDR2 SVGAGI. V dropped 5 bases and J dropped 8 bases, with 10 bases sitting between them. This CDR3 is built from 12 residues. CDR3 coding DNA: TGTGCCAGCAGTAATCAGGGCGATGAGCAGTTCTTC. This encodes CASSNQGDEQFF.

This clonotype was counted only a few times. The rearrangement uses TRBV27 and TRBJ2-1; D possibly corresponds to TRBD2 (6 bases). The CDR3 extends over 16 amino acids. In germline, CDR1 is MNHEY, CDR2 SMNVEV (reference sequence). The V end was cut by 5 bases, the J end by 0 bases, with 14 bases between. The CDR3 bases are TGTGCCAGCAGTGGGGCCCGGCGGGGCTCCTACAATGAGCAGTTCTTC. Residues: CASSGARRGSYNEQFF.

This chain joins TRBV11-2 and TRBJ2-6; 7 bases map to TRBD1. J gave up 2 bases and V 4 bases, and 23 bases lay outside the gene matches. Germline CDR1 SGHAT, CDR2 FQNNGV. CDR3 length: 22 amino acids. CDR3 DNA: TGTGCCAGCAGCTCGATTACTCGGGACAGCGGACATGGTGTTCCTGGGGCCAACGTCCTGACTTTC. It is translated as CASSSITRDSGHGVPGANVLTF. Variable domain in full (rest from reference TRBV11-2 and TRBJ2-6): EAGVAQSPRYKIIEKRQSVAFWCNPISGHATLYWYQQILGQGPKLLIQFQNNGVVDDSQLPKDRFSAERLKGVDSTLKIQPAKLEDSAVYLCASSSITRDSGHGVPGANVLTFGAGSRLTVL.

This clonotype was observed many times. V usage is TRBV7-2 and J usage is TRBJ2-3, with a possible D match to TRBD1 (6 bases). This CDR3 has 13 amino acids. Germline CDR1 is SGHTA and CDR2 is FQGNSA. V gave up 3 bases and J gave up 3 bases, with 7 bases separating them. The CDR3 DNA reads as TGTGCCAGCAGCTTCAGGGGAACAGATACGCAGTATTTT. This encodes CASSFRGTDTQYF.

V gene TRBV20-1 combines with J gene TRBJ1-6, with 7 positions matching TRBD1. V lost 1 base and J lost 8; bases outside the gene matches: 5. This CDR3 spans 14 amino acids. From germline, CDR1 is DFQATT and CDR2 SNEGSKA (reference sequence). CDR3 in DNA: TGCAGTGCTAGAGGACAGGGTGGATATTCACCCCTCCACTTT. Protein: CSARGQGGYSPLHF.

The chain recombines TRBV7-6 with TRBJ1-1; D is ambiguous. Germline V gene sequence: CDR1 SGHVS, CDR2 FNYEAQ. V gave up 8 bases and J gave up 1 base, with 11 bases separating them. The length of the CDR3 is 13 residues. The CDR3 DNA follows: TGTGCCAGCCGCGGGCCTACGAACACTGAAGCTTTCTTT. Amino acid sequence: CASRGPTNTEAFF.

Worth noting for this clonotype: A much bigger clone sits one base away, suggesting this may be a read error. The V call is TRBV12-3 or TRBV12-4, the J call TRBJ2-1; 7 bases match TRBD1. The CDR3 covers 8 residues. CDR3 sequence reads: CAGQGEYF. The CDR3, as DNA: TGTGCCGGCCAGGGGGAGTACTTC.

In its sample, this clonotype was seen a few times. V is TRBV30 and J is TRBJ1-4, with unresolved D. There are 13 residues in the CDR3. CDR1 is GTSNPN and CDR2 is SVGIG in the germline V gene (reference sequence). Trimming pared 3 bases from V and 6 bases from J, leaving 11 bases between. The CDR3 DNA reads TGTGCCTGGAGGTGGAGTGCGGATGAAAAACTGTTTTTT. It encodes CAWRWSADEKLFF. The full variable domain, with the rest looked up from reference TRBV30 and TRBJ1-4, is SQTIHQWPATLVQPVGSPLSLECTVEGTSNPNLYWYRQAAGRGLQLLFYSVGIGQISSEVPQNLSASRPQDRQFILSSKKLLLSDSGFYLCAWRWSADEKLFFGSGTQLSVL.

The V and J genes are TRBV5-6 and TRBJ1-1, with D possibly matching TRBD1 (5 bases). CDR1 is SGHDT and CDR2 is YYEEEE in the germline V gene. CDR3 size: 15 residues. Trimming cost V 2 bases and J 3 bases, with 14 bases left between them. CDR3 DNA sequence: TGTGCCAGCAGCTTTCAAGGGACGGGATACACTGAAGCTTTCTTT. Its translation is CASSFQGTGYTEAFF. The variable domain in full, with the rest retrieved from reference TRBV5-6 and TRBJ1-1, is DAGVTQSPTHLIKTRGQQVTLRCSPKSGHDTVSWYQQALGQGPQFIFQYYEEEERQRGNFPDRFSGHQFPNYSSELNVNALLLGDSALYLCASSFQGTGYTEAFFGQGTRLTVV.

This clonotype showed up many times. CDR3: CSARGHGNQPQHF. Here the CDR3 DNA reads TGCAGTGCTAGGGGGCACGGCAATCAGCCCCAGCATTTT. The chain employs TRBV20-1 and TRBJ1-5, with a tentative D call TRBD1 (5 bases). CDR1 and CDR2 from the germline V gene are DFQATT and SNEGSKA (reference sequence). V was pared by 3 bases and J by 2 bases, with 8 bases between. This CDR3 is built from 13 residues.

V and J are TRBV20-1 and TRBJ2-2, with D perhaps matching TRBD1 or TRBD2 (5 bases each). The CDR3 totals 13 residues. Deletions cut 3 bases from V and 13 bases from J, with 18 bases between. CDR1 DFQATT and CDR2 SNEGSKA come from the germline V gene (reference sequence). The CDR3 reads CSARGPQPGPLFF. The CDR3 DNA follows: TGCAGTGCTAGGGGACCGCAGCCGGGCCCGCTGTTTTTT.

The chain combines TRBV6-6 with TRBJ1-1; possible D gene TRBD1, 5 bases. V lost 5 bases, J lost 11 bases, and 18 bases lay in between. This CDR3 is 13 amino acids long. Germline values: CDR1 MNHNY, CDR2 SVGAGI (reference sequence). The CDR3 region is CASSLQEGATAFF. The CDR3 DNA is TGTGCCAGCAGTCTCCAGGAAGGGGCAACGGCTTTCTTT.

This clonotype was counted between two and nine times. The CDR3 DNA sequence: TGTGCCAGCAGCAGCCAGGGGTGGGGATCACCCCTCCACTTT. Translated: CASSSQGWGSPLHF. The chain joins TRBV7-9 to TRBJ1-6; D might be TRBD1 (6 bases). CDR3 length: 14 residues. The V and J ends lost 5 bases and 10 bases respectively, with 15 bases between them. CDR1 is SEHNR and CDR2 is FQNEAQ in the germline V gene (reference sequence).

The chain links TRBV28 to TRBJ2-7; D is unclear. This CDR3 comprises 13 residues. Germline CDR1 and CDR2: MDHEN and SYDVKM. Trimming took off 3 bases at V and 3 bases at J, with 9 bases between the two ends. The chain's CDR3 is CASSFGQDYEQYV. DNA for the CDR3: TGTGCCAGCAGTTTCGGCCAGGACTACGAGCAGTACGTC.

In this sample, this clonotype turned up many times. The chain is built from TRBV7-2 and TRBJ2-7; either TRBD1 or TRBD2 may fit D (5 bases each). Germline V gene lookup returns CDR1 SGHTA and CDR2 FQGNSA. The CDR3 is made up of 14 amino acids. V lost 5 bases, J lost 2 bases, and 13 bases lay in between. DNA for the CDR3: TGTGCCAGCAGCCTAGGGATGGGGGCCTACGAGCAGTACGTC. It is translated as CASSLGMGAYEQYV.

The CDR3 loop is CASSVDFTDTQYF. The CDR3, as DNA: TGTGCCAGCAGCGTAGACTTCACAGATACGCAGTATTTT. The chain has TRBV9 and TRBJ2-3; D call uncertain. This CDR3 is built from 13 residues. The V end lost 0 bases, the J end lost 2 bases, and 4 bases lay between the germline ends. Germline V lookup: CDR1 SGDLS, CDR2 YYNGEE.

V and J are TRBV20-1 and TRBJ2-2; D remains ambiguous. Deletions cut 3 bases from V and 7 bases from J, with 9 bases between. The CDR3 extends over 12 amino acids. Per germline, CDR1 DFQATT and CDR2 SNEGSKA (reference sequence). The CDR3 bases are TGCAGTGCTAGTCAACCGCTCGGGGAGCTGTTTTTT. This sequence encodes CSASQPLGELFF.

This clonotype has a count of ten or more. The CDR3 region has the DNA TGTGCCAGCAGCCCCCAGGGGGCTTGGGGCAATCAGCCCCAGCATTTT. Translating gives CASSPQGAWGNQPQHF. The chain is built from TRBV6-6 and TRBJ1-5; 8 bases are a match to TRBD1. The CDR3 loop spans 16 amino acids. V was clipped by 6 bases and J by 2 bases; unmatched bases: 9. CDR1 MNHNY and CDR2 SVGAGI come from the germline V gene (reference sequence).